This T cell receptor beta chain was documented in a study of PD-1 blockade in classical Hodgkin lymphoma. The CDR3 is made up of 16 amino acids. Germline CDR1 is SNHLY and CDR2 is FYNNEI. Trimming took 6 bases from V and 2 from J; bases not matched to a gene: 12. Following autologous stem cell transplantation, relapse occurred in every patient, and exposure to brentuximab vedotin varied. Best responses fell into complete response, partial response or progressive disease. This clone has a single count. Its specificity is unknown. Study-wide findings and caveats: Relapsed/refractory patients reportedly had the lowest baseline TCR diversity, below newly diagnosed patients, who were below healthy donors. CD4+ TCR diversity climbed significantly by C4D1, unlike CD8+ TCR diversity.

Sequenced by immunoSEQ multiplex PCR; TCRdb stores in-frame clones only, minus some. The sample comprises 13,000 to 15,000 clones, 80% to 90% of which are singletons, and about 20% rests with the top ten. This TCR was recovered from a human donor with classical Hodgkin lymphoma. The V call is TRBV2, the J call TRBJ1-2; 7 positions agree with TRBD1. The starting material was peripheral blood mononuclear cells (PBMCs), obtained at baseline. The DNA for the CDR3 is TGTGCCAGCAGGATACTGACCGGGACAGAAAACTATGGCTACACCTTC. This encodes CASRILTGTENYGYTF.